The clone carrying this TCR beta chain occurred many times. Its antigen remains unidentified. The V segment lost 1 base and the J segment 6 bases; nucleotides outside the gene matches: 5. CDR3 length equals 15 residues. Germline lookup yields CDR1 LGHNA and CDR2 YSLEER. Sorted inputs of roughly 17,000 to 1,100,000 cells, with 10%, 30% or 50% RNA, yielded naive CD8 libraries. This sample was taken from a study of molecular identifiers for immune sequencing clone quantification. Study-wide findings and caveats: Same-barcode identical TCR molecules could make highly expanded clones look smaller than they are.

A single record per CDR3 protein comes from TCRdb applying MiXCR to the PCR reads. The sample has around 300,000 distinct CDR3 sequences, under 25% seen once; the top ten hold about 0.73%. The receptor comes from a human donor in good health. Some libraries in this study had Jurkat cell RNA spiked in. The gene calls are TRBV4-3 and TRBJ2-1, with TRBD1 matching over 8 bases. The sequenced sample consisted of naive CD8+ T cells from blood, with Jurkat cell RNA spiked in. The subset was: FACS-sorted CD8+CD4-CCR7+CD45RA+ naive T cells. The CDR3 here is CASSQGGGTGNEQFF. CDR3 coding DNA: TGCGCCAGCAGCCAAGGTGGCGGGACAGGCAATGAGCAGTTCTTC.